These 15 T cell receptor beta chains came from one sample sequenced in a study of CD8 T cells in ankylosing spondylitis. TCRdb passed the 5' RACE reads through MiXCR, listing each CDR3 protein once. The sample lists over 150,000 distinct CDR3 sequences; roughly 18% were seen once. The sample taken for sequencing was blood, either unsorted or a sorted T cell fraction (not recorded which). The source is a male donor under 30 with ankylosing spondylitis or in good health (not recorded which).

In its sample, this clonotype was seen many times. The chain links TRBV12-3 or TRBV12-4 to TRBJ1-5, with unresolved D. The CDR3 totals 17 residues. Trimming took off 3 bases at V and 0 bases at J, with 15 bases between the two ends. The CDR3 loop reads CASSFSIGQISNQPQHF. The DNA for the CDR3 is TGTGCCAGCAGTTTCTCGATTGGGCAGATTAGCAATCAGCCCCAGCATTTT.

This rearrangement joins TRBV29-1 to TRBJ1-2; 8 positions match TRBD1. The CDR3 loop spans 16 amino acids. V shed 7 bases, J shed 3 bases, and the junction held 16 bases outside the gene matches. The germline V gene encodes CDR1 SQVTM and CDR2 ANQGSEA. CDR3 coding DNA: TGCAGCGGGTTACTAACCGCAGGGGGCCTTGACTATGGCTACACCTTC. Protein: CSGLLTAGGLDYGYTF.

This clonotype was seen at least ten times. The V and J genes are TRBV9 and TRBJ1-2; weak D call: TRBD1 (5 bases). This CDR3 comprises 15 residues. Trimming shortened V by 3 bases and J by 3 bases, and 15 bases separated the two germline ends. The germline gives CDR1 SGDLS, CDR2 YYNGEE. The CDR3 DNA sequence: TGTGCCAGCAGCGCCCGGGGGGGTATGGACTATGGCTACACCTTC. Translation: CASSARGGMDYGYTF. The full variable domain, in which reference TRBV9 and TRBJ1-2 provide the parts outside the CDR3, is DSGVTQTPKHLITATGQRVTLRCSPRSGDLSVYWYQQSLDQGLQFLIQYYNGEERAKGNILERFSAQQFPDLHSELNLSSLELGDSALYFCASSARGGMDYGYTFGSGTRLTVV.

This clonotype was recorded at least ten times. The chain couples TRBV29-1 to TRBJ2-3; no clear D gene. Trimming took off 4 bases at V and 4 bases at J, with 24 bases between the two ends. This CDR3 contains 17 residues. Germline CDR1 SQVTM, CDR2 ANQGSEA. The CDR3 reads CSVVTQPITSGADTQYF. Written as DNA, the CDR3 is TGCAGCGTTGTAACACAGCCGATTACCTCAGGCGCAGATACGCAGTATTTT.

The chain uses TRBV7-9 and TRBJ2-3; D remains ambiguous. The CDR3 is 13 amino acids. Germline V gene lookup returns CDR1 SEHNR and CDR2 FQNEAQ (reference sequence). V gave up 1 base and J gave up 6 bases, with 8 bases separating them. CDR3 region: CASSLGKRDTQYF. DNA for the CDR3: TGTGCCAGCAGCTTAGGGAAGAGGGATACGCAGTATTTT.

The CDR3 DNA reads TGTGCCAGCAGGGACACTTACACAGATACGCAGTATTTT. It is translated as CASRDTYTDTQYF. The chain combines TRBV6-5 with TRBJ2-3; TRBD1 is a possible D gene (5 bases). Germline CDR1 reads MNHEY; CDR2 reads SVGAGI. The CDR3 is 13 residues long. V gave up 6 bases and J gave up 2 bases, with 9 bases separating them.

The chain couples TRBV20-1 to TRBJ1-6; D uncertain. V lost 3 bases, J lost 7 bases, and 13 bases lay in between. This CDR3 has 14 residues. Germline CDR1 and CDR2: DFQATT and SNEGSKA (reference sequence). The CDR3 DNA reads TGCAGTGCTAGCCGCGCCCAGCGCAATTCACCCCTCCACTTT. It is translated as CSASRAQRNSPLHF.

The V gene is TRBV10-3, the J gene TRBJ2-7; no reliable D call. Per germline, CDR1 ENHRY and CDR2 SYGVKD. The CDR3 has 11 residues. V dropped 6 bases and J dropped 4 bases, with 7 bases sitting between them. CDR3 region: CAIRDNYEQYF. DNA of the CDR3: TGTGCCATCAGAGACAATTACGAGCAGTACTTC.

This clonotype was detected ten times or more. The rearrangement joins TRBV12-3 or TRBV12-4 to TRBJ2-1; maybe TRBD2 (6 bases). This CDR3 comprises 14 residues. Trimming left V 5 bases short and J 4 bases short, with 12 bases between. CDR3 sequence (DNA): TGTGCCAGCAGTCCCATACGGGGGTACAATGAGCAGTTCTTC. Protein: CASSPIRGYNEQFF.

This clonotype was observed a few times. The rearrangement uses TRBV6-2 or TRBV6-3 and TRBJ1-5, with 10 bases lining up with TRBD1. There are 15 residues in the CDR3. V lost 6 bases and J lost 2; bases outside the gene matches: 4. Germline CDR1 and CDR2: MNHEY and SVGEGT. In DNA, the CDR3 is TGTGCCAGCAGCCGCGGGACAGGGGGCAATCAGCCCCAGCATTTT. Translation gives CASSRGTGGNQPQHF.

The CDR3 bases are TGTGCCAGTCAGGATAGCGGAAGCTCCTACAATGAGCAGTTCTTC. Translating gives CASQDSGSSYNEQFF. The chain joins TRBV11-3 to TRBJ2-1; TRBD2 might be the D (6 bases). V shed 9 bases and J shed 0 bases, with 15 bases lying between them. The V gene's germline CDR1 is SGHNT and CDR2 YENEEA. The CDR3 covers 15 residues.

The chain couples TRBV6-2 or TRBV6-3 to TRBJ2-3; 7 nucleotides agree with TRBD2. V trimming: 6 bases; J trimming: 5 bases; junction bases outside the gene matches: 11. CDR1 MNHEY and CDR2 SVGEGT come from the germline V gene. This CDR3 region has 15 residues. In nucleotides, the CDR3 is TGTGCCAGCAGCATCCGGACTAGTCTGGTAGATACGCAGTATTTT. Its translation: CASSIRTSLVDTQYF.

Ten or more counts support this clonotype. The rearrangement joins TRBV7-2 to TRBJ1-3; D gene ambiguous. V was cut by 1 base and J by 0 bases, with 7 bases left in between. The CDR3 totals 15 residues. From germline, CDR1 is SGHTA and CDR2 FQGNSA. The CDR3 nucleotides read TGTGCCAGCAGCTTAGATTCCGGCTCTGGAAACACCATATATTTT. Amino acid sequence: CASSLDSGSGNTIYF.

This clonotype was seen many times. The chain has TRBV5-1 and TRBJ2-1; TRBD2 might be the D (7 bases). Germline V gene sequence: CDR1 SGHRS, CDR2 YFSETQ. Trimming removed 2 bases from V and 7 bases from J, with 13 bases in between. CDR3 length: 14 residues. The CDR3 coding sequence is TGCGCCAGCAGCTTAGCGGGACAATCGAATGAGCAGTTCTTC. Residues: CASSLAGQSNEQFF.

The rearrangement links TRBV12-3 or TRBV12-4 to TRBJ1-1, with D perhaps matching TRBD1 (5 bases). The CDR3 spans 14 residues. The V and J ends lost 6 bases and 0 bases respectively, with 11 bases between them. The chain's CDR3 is CASSHGTVNTEAFF. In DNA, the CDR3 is TGTGCCAGCAGCCACGGGACGGTGAACACTGAAGCTTTCTTT.